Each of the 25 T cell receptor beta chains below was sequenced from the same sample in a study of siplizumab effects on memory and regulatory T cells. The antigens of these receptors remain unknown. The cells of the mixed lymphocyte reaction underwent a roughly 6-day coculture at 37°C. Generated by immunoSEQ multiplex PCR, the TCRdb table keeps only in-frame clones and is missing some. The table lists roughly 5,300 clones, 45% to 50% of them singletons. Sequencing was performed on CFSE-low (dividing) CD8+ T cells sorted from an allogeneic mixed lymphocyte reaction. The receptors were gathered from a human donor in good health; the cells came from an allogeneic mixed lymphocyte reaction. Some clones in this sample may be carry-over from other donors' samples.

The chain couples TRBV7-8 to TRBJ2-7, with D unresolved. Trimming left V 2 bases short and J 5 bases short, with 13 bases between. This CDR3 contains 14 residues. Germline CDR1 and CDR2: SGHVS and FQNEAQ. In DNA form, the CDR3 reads TGTGCCAGCAGCTTAACGGGTTCCGGTCACGAGCAGTACTTC. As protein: CASSLTGSGHEQYF.

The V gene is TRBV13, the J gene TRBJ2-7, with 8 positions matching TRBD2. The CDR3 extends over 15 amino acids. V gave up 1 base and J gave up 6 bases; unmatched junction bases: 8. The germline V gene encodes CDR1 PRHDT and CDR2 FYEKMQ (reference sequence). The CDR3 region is CASSLAGLAGSEQYF. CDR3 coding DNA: TGTGCCAGCAGCTTAGCGGGTCTAGCGGGTTCCGAGCAGTACTTC.

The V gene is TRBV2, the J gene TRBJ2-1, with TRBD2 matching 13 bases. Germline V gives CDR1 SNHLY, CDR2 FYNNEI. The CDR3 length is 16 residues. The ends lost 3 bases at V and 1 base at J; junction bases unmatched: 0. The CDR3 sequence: CASSEGLAGSYNEQFF. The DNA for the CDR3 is TGTGCCAGCAGTGAGGGACTAGCGGGGTCCTACAATGAGCAGTTCTTC. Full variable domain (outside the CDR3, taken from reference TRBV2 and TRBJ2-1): EPEVTQTPSHQVTQMGQEVILRCVPISNHLYFYWYRQILGQKVEFLVSFYNNEISEKSEIFDDQFSVERPDGSNFTLKIRSTKLEDSAMYFCASSEGLAGSYNEQFFGPGTRLTVL.

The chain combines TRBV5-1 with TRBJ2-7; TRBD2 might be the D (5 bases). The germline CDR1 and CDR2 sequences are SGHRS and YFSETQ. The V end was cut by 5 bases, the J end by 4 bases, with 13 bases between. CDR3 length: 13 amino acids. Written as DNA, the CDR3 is TGCGCCAGCAGGGGTGACCGGGATTACGAGCAGTACTTC. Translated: CASRGDRDYEQYF.

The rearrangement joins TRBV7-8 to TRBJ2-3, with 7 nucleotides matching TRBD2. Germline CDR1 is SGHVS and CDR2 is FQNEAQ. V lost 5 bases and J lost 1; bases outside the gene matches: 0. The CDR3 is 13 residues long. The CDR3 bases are TGTGCCAGCAGCGGGAGGGGCACAGATACGCAGTATTTT. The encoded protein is CASSGRGTDTQYF.

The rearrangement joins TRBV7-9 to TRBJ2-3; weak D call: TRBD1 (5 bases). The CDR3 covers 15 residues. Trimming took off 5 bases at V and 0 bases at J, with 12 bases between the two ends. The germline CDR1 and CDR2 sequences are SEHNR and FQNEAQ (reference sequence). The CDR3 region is CASSQTVTSTDTQYF. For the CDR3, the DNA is TGTGCCAGCAGCCAGACAGTCACTAGCACAGATACGCAGTATTTT.

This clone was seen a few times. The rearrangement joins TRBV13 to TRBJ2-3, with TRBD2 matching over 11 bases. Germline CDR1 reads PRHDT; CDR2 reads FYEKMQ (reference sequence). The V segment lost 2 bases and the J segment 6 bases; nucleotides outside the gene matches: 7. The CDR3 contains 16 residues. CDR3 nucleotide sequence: TGTGCCAGCAGCTTAAATAGCGGGAGGGCCTCGGATACGCAGTATTTT. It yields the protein CASSLNSGRASDTQYF.

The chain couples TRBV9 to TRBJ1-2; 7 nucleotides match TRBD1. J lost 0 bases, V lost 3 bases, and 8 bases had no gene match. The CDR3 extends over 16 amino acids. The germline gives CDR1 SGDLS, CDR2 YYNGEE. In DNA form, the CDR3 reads TGTGCCAGCAGCGCTCACGGGACAGCCGCTAACTATGGCTACACCTTC. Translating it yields CASSAHGTAANYGYTF.

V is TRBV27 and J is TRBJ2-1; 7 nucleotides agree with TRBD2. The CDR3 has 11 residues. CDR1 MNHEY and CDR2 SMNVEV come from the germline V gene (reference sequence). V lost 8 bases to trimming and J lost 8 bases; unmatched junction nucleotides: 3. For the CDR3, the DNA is TGTGCCAGCGCCGGGGGGTATGAGCAGTTCTTC. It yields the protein CASAGGYEQFF.

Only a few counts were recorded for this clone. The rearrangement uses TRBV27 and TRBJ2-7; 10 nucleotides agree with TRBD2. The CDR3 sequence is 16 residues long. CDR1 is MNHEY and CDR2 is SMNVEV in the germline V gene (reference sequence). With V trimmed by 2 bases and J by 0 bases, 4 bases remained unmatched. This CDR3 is CASSLGTSAYSYEQYF. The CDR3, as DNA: TGTGCCAGCAGTTTAGGGACTAGCGCTTACTCCTACGAGCAGTACTTC.

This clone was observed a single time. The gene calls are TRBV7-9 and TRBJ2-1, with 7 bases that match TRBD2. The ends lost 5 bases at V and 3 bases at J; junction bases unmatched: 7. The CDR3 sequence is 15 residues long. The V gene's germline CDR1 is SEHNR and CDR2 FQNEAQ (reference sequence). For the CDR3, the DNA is TGTGCCAGCAGCCTAAGCGGGGCCGTCTACAATGAGCAGTTCTTC. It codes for CASSLSGAVYNEQFF.

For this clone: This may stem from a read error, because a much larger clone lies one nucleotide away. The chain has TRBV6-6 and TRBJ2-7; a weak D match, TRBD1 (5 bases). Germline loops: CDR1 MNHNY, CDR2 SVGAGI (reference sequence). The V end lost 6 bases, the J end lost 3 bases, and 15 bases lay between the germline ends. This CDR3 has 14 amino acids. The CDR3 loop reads CASSIRRGSYEQYF. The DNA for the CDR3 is TGTGCCAGCAGCATCAGAAGGGGAAGCTACGAGCAGTACTTC.

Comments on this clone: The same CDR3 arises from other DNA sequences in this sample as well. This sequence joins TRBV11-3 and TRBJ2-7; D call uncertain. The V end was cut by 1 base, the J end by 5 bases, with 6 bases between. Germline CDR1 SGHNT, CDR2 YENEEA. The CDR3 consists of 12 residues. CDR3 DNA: TGTGCCAGCAGCTTAGGACGTCACGAGCAGTACTTC. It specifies CASSLGRHEQYF.

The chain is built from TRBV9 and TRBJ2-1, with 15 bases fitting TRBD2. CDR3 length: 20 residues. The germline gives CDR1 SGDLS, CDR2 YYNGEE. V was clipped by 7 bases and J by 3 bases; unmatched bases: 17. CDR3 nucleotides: TGTGCCAGCTGTCACAACCCGGGACTAGCGGGAGGTGGAAACTACAATGAGCAGTTCTTC. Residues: CASCHNPGLAGGGNYNEQFF.

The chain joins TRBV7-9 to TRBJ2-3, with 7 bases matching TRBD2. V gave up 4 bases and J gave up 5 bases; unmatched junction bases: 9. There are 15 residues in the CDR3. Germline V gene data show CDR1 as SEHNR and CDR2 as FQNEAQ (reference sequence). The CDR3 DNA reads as TGTGCCAGCAGCTGGGGAGGGGCGGGAGAAGATACGCAGTATTTT. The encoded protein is CASSWGGAGEDTQYF.

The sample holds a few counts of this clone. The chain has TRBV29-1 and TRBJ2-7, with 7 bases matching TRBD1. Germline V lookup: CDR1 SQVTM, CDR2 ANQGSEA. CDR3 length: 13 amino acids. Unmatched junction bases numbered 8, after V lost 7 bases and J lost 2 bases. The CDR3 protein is CSATGTVTYEQYF. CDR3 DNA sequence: TGCAGCGCTACCGGGACAGTAACCTACGAGCAGTACTTC.

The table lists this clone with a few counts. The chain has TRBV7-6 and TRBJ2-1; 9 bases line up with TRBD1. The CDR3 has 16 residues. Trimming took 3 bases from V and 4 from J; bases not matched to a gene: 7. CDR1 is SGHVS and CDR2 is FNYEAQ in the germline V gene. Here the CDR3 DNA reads TGTGCCAGCAGCTTTCTGTCGGGACAGGGTTACAATGAGCAGTTCTTC. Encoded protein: CASSFLSGQGYNEQFF.

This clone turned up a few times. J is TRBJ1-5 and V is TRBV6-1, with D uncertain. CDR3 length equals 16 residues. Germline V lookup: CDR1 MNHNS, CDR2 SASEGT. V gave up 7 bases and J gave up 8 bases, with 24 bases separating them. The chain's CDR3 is CASIEWKDPKVKPQHF. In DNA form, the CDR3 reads TGTGCCAGCATTGAGTGGAAGGATCCAAAAGTAAAGCCCCAGCATTTT.

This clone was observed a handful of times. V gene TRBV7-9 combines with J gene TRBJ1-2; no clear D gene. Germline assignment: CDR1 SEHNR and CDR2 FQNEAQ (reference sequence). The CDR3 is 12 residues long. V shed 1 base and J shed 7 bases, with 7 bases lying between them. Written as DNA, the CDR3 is TGTGCCAGCAGCTTAGACAGCTCTGGCTACACCTTC. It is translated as CASSLDSSGYTF.

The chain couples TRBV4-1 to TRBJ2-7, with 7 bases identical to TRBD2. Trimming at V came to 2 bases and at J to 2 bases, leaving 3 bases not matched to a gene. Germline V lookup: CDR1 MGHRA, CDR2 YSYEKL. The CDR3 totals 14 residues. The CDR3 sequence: CASSQSSGTYEQYF. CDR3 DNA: TGCGCCAGCAGCCAATCTAGCGGAACCTACGAGCAGTACTTC.

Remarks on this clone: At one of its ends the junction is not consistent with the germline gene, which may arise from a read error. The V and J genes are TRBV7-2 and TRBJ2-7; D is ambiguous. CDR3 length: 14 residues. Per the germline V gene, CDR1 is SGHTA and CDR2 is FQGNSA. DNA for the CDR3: TGTGCCGGCAGCCGTTTTGACATGTCCTACGAGCAGTACTTC. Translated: CAGSRFDMSYEQYF.

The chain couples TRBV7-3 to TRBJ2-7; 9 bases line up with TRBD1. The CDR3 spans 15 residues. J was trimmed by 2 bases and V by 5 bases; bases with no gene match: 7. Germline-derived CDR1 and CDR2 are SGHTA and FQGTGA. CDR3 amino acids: CASSARDRVTYEQYF. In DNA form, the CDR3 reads TGTGCCAGCAGCGCCCGGGACAGGGTAACCTACGAGCAGTACTTC.

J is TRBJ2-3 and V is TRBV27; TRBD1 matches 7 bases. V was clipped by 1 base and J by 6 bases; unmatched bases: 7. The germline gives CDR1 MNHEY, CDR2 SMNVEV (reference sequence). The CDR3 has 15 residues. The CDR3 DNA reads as TGTGCCAGCAGTTTATTGACAGGGAGCGTCGATACGCAGTATTTT. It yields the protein CASSLLTGSVDTQYF.

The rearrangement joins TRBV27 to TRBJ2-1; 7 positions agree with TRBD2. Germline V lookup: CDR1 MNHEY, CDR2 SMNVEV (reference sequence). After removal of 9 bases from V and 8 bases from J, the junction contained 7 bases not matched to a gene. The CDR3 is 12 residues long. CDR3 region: CASGLVWDEQFF. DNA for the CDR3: TGTGCCAGTGGACTAGTATGGGATGAGCAGTTCTTC.

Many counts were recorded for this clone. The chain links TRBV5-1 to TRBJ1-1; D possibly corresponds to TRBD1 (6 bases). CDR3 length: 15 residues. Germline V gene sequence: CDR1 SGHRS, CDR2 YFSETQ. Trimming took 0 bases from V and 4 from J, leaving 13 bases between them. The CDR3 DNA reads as TGCGCCAGCAGCTTGGAAGGTACAGGGTTCACTGAAGCTTTCTTT. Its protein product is CASSLEGTGFTEAFF.